Sequencing of this T cell receptor beta chain was carried out in a study of blood T cell repertoires in COVID-19 (dated by TCRdb to the early 2020s). For the wider study: Collaborator samples came from the United States, Italy and Spain and covered acute and convalescent phases of COVID-19. The samples were drawn from two sources: the first 160 participants of the ongoing ImmuneRACE study, and some 1,300 subjects contributed by 6 global collaborators. The material from the prospective study consisted of cDNA or gDNA derived from T cells, B-cell-depleted T cells, or PBMCs. Where available, HLA class I and class II types were obtained from metadata supplied by the sample provider rather than from assay-based typing. A freely available public database, intended as a resource for researchers studying the immune response to SARS-CoV-2, is where the repertoires were released. The dataset comprised deeply sampled blood TCRbeta repertoires from subjects exposed to, actively infected with, or recovered from COVID-19. Nearly every sample came with metadata listing a de-identified subject ID, COVID-19 status, age in years and sex. Points the paper makes about the study in general: Clinical and demographic metadata were provided uncurated, with the amount varying by source and participant.

TCRbeta CDR3 regions were amplified from genomic DNA using the immunoSEQ Assay, a bias-controlled multiplex PCR. In the authors' own workflow: The number of nucleated cells in each sample was estimated by amplification of reference gene primers within the assay. To quantify the absolute abundance of each unique TCRbeta CDR3 rearrangement, sequence reads were collapsed and filtered. For each sample, productive Simpson clonality was calculated as the square root of Simpson's diversity index across productive rearrangements. TCRdb mirrors the immuneACCESS table, restricted to in-frame sequences. Some clones are absent from its copies; in checked studies, under half trace to an unresolved V gene, and the reason for the others is unknown. Clone size and the V and J calls come from that table; the DNA yielded D and trimming. This sample lists a few hundred thousand clones; 90% were detected once. The top ten clones comprise 0.6% of the sample.

Worth noting for this clone: Its cognate antigen has yet to be identified. No base-level quality is on record; no much larger clone is a single base apart.

Participants in the prospective study were enrolled through a virtual design, were aged roughly 18 to 100 years, and lived in 24 United States geographic areas. Cohort assignment in the prospective study relied on participant-reported clinical history from a screening survey and a study questionnaire. ImmuneRACE Cohort 3 recovered participants were defined by two consecutive negative NP/OP PCR tests, healthcare professional clearance, or symptom resolution. In the prospective study, mobile phlebotomists collected whole blood, serum and a nasopharyngeal or oropharyngeal swab from each participant. Participants in the prospective study had the option to provide additional blood draws and questionnaires over an approximately 2-month period. Prospective study blood samples were shipped either frozen or at room temperature before DNA extraction. The TCR comes from a man in his late teens or twenties who had recovered from COVID-19. The source material was PBMCs or T cells enriched from blood (not recorded which).

This receptor has the CDR3 CASSSRDKYQPQHF. In nucleotides, the sequence is TGTGCCAGCAGCTCCCGGGACAAATATCAGCCCCAGCATTTT. In this chain, TRBV5-8 is recombined with TRBJ1-5; a weak D assignment points to TRBD1 (6 bases agree). V is cut by 3 bases and J by 5 bases, and the space between the germline ends is 12 bases. The CDR3 sequence holds 14 residues, the cysteine and phenylalanine included. The read is trimmed to its CDR3 DNA, 42 bases read in frame from base 1. CDR1 and CDR2 are drawn from the germline V gene: SGHTS, YDEGEE.